This T cell receptor beta chain came from a study of metastatic and nonmetastatic thyroid tumors. About the study: Across peripheral blood and tumor or nodule tissue samples taken from malignant and benign thyroid patients, the repertoires were compared with one another.

Until they underwent thyroid surgery, no patient had received any treatment. Study-level results: Reported TCR beta diversity, measured in blood and tumor, was significantly higher for malignant thyroid tumors than for benign nodules.

As for this clone: Antigen specificity is unknown.

Trimming removed 2 bases from V and 5 bases from J, with 21 bases in between. In germline, CDR1 is SGHTA, CDR2 FQGNSA. The CDR3 has 17 amino acids. Methods used by the authors: A classifier of distant metastasis in papillary thyroid cancer was built from CDR3 differences (across clinicopathological groups). TCRdb redid the clone calls on the PCR reads using MiXCR. The V and J calls and clone size come from TCRdb's table, not from the authors' own analysis. The table has about 40,000 clones, 11% seen once. The sequenced material came from blood. The genes are TRBV7-2 and TRBJ2-5, with TRBD1 as a possible D gene (6 bases). This receptor was identified in a female donor with papillary thyroid cancer or a benign thyroid nodule (not recorded which). Some clones in this sample may be carry-over from other donors' samples. In DNA form, the CDR3 reads TGTGCCAGCAGCTTATTGGGGGCGTTCCGCTTGACGGAGACCCAGTACTTC. It yields the protein CASSLLGAFRLTETQYF.